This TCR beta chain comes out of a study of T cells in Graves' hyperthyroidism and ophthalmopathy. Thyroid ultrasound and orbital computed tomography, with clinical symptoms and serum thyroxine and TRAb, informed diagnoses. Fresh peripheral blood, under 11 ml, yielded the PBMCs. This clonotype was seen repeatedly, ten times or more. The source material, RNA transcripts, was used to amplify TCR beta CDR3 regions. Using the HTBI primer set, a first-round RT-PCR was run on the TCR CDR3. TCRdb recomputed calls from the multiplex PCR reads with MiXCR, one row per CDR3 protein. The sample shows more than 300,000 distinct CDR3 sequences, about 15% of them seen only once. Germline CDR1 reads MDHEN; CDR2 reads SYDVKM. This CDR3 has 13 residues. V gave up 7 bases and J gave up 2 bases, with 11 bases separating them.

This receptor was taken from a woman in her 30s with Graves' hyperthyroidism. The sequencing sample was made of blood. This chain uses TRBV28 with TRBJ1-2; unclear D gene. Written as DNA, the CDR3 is TGTGCCAGCACCTTCAGCTCAAACTATGGCTACACCTTC. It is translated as CASTFSSNYGYTF.